There are many counts of the clone carrying this TCR beta chain. Its antigen remains unknown. MiXCR, applied by TCRdb to the multiplex PCR reads, yields one record per CDR3 protein. The sample includes 200,000 to 300,000 distinct CDR3 sequences, about 33% seen only once; the top ten take about 1%. Trimming took 2 bases from V and 7 from J, leaving 10 bases between them. The CDR3 length is 14 residues. Germline assignment: CDR1 SGHTS and CDR2 YDEGEE. Samples came from axillary lymph nodes draining the breast cancer. These data belong to a study of breast tumors, draining lymph nodes, adjacent tissues. General study points: Luminal-like breast cancer showed significantly higher tumor–nontumor repertoire similarity than basal-like. Findings are consistent with lymph node origin and intratumoral expansion of most tumor T cells. Data only fit, rather than demonstrated, lymph node origin of most tumor T cells. Tumor repertoires ranked between lymph nodes and nontumor tissue in diversity, with V and J gene preferences.

The sequenced sample consisted of axillary lymph node tissue. This rearrangement joins TRBV5-8 to TRBJ1-6, with a tentative D call TRBD1 (6 bases). The sequence derives from a female donor with breast cancer. Some clones in this sample may be carry-over from other donors' samples. The CDR3 nucleotides read TGTGCCAGCAGCTTTGCGGGGGCCAATTCACCCCTCCACTTT. Encoded protein: CASSFAGANSPLHF.